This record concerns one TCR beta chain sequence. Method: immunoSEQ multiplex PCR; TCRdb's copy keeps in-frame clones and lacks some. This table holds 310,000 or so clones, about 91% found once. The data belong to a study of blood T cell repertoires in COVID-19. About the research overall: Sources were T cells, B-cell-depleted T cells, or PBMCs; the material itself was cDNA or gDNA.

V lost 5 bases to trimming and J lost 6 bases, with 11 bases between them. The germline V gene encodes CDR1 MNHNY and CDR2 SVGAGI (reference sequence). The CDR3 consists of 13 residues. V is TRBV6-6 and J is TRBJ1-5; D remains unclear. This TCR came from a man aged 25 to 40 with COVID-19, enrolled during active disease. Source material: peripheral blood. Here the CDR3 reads CASSDQVVQPQHF. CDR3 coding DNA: TGTGCCAGCAGTGACCAGGTTGTTCAGCCCCAGCATTTT.